The clone carrying this T cell receptor (beta chain) showed up just a few times. The sample belongs to a study of blood T cell repertoires in COVID-19. Study-level background: Samples of COVID-19 (acute and convalescent) were obtained from the United States, Italy and Spain.

This table comes from immunoSEQ multiplex PCR, and its TCRdb copy is limited to in-frame clones, with some not included. The sample records almost 85,000 clones, approximately 82% being singletons. Deletions cut 4 bases from V and 2 bases from J, with 9 bases between. Germline lookup yields CDR1 SGHTA and CDR2 FQGNSA. CDR3 length: 13 residues. The source of this sequence is an older man with active or convalescent COVID-19. Material for sequencing was peripheral blood. The gene calls are TRBV7-2 and TRBJ2-7, with D maybe TRBD1 (6 bases). The chain's CDR3 is CASSSGDTYEQYF. DNA for the CDR3: TGTGCCAGCAGCTCAGGGGACACCTACGAGCAGTACTTC.